This T cell receptor beta chain was identified in a study of post-analysis software for immune sequencing data. In the study overall: Recorded subtypes: relapsing-remitting, secondary progressive, progressive-relapsing; some patients unannotated.

With respect to this clonotype: Antigen unknown.

Study-level findings and limits: Patients with multiple sclerosis recorded significantly lower normalized Chao1 diversity than controls, the study found. In patients, about 5 TRBV segments were more frequent than in controls, with TRBV5-6, TRBV5-1 and TRBV20-1 among them. The authors found that F measure strongly co-clustered same-batch samples.

Presence of unique molecular identifiers characterized the TCR beta cDNA libraries. TCRdb re-called the PCR reads through MiXCR, storing one row per CDR3 protein. The top ten clones hold 4.9% of a sample with about 770,000 distinct CDR3 sequences, around 46% of them seen once. Trimming removed 5 bases at V and 3 bases at J, with 13 bases between. The CDR3 runs to 14 residues. CDR1 and CDR2 from the germline V gene are SGHTA and FQGNSA. The sequencing input was blood. The source is a girl aged 10-17 years with multiple sclerosis. The chain has TRBV7-2 and TRBJ2-5, with D possibly TRBD1 on 6 matching bases. The CDR3 region is CASSPGTKKETQYF. The CDR3 DNA reads as TGTGCCAGCAGCCCCGGGACAAAAAAAGAGACCCAGTACTTC.